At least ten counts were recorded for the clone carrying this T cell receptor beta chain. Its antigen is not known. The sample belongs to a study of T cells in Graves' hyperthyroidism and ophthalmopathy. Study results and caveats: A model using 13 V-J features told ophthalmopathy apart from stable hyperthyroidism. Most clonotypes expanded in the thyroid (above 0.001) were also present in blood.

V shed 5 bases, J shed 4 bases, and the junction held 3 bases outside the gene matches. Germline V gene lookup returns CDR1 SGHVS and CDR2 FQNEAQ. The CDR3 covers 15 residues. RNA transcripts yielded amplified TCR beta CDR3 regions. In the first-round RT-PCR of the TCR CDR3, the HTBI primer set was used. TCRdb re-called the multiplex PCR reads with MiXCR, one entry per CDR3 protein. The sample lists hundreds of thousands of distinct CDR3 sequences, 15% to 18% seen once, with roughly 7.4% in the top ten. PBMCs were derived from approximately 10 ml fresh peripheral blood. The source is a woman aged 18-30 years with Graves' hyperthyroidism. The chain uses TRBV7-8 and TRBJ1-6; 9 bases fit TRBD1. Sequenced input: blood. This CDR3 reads CASSTGQGYNSPLHF. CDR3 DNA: TGTGCCAGCAGCACAGGACAGGGGTATAATTCACCCCTCCACTTT. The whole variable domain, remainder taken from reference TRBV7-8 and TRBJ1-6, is GAGVSQSPRYKVAKRGQDVALRCDPISGHVSLFWYQQALGQGPEFLTYFQNEAQLDKSGLPSDRFFAERPEGSVSTLKIQRTQQEDSAVYLCASSTGQGYNSPLHFGNGTRLTVT.